This TCR beta chain stems from a study of T cells in Graves' hyperthyroidism and ophthalmopathy. Diagnoses were made from clinical symptoms, serum measures (thyroxine and TRAb), thyroid ultrasound and orbital computed tomography. For this clonotype: This CDR3 fails to terminate in the conserved phenylalanine or tryptophan, so it likely reflects a read error.

RNA transcripts served as the template for amplifying TCR beta CDR3 regions. The TCR CDR3 first-round RT-PCR relied on the HTBI primer set. Each CDR3 protein gets one entry after TCRdb re-called the multiplex PCR reads with MiXCR. Of 660,000 or so distinct CDR3 sequences listed, around 20% are singletons. This receptor was taken from a man aged 25 to 40 with Graves' ophthalmopathy. Sequencing was done on a sample of blood.

The CDR3 here is CSVRTVYNEQFL. The DNA for the CDR3 is TGCAGCGTTCGGACAGTCTACAATGAGCAGTTCCTC. The chain recombines TRBV29-1 with TRBJ2-1; D perhaps matches TRBD1 (6 bases). The CDR3 contains 12 residues. Trimming stripped 5 bases from V and 3 bases from J, with 8 bases between. Germline V gene sequence: CDR1 SQVTM, CDR2 ANQGSEA.